This T cell receptor beta chain stems from a study of neurological immune-mediated disorders. Overall study results and limits: It was HTLV-1-associated myelopathy that showed the most TCR clonal expansion, while multiple sclerosis showed the least, falling below healthy controls.

The CDR3 sequence is 16 residues long. Germline values: CDR1 SGHRS, CDR2 YFSETQ. Trimming shortened V by 0 bases and J by 1 base, and 10 bases separated the two germline ends. TCRdb reprocessed the 5' RACE reads via MiXCR and lists one record per CDR3 protein. The table has more than 45,000 distinct CDR3 sequences, 11% seen once. Many counts were recorded for this clonotype. Its antigen is undetermined. V is TRBV5-1 and J is TRBJ2-2, with TRBD1 as a possible D gene (6 bases). The sequenced sample was PBMCs. The clonotype originates from a man in his fifties or sixties in good health. The CDR3 sequence: CASSLVTGLNTGELFF. The DNA of the CDR3 is TGCGCCAGCAGCTTGGTTACAGGGCTGAACACCGGGGAGCTGTTTTTT.